This entry features one TCR beta chain sequence. V lost 1 base and J lost 4, with 5 bases in between. Per the germline V gene, CDR1 is LGHDT and CDR2 is YNNKEL (reference sequence). There are 13 residues in the CDR3. The authors' processing: Using reference gene primer amplification, nucleated cell counts were estimated. Assay: immunoSEQ multiplex PCR; the TCRdb copy retains only in-frame clones and omits some. D and trimming were read from the DNA, whereas the V and J calls and clone size are those reported in that table. The sample contains over 100,000 clones, approximately 89% of which appear only once. The sample belongs to a study of blood T cell repertoires in COVID-19. Study information: Acute and convalescent COVID-19 samples came from the United States, Italy and Spain. Sources were T cells, B-cell-depleted T cells, or PBMCs; the material itself was cDNA or gDNA.

Sequencing was carried out using peripheral blood. The chain is built from TRBV3-1 (or the pseudogene TRBV3-2) and TRBJ1-3; D unclear. The receptor comes from a man in his fifties or sixties with acute or convalescent COVID-19. The CDR3 DNA reads TGTGCCAGCAGCCAAGCTAGAGGAAACACCATATATTTT. Its translation is CASSQARGNTIYF.